This TCR beta chain is from a study of cytomegalovirus exposure and HLA in healthy donors. General study findings and limits: The authors listed roughly 150 TCR beta chains as cytomegalovirus-associated. There were a few CMV-associated chains whose specificity for CMV antigens was confirmed in vitro. Serostatus for CMV was the only available immune exposure information.

Nominally healthy donors were sampled, though unrecorded immune exposures were likely. V lost 0 bases and J 4 bases, leaving 10 bases between the germline ends. This CDR3 comprises 14 residues. The V gene's germline CDR1 is KGHSH and CDR2 LQKENI. In regard to this clone: Its target is unknown.

The study ran its PCR with 60 Vbeta and 13 Jbeta primers. Generated by immunoSEQ multiplex PCR, the TCRdb table keeps only in-frame clones and is missing some. Among roughly 130,000 clones listed, approximately 8.7% were seen once. The sample was PBMCs. The receptor was derived from a man aged 40-49 years in good health and CMV-seronegative. This chain connects TRBV18 to TRBJ2-7; D is perhaps TRBD1 (5 bases). The CDR3 DNA reads as TGTGCCAGCTCACCACCGGCCAGGGTTTACGAGCAGTACTTC. It translates to CASSPPARVYEQYF.